Below, 20 T cell receptor beta chains from the same sample are listed, as sequenced in a study of OX40 agonist ivuxolimab in advanced cancers. Sequencing used immunoSEQ multiplex PCR; TCRdb keeps in-frame clones, though not all of them. The sample consists of about 70,000 clones, more than 70% of them appearing once. Source: CD4+ or CD8+ T cells sorted from blood, taken in a trial of the OX40 agonist ivuxolimab. The receptors here all came from an adult with an advanced solid tumor such as melanoma, head and neck, liver or kidney cancer.

The CDR3 DNA is TGCGCCAGCAGCCAGGCTACTAGCGGGAGCTACAATGAGCAGTTCTTC. Residues: CASSQATSGSYNEQFF. The chain joins TRBV5-1 to TRBJ2-1; 11 bases agree with TRBD2. Per germline, CDR1 SGHRS and CDR2 YFSETQ. The CDR3 runs 16 residues. With 4 bases clipped from V and 3 bases from J, the junction kept 6 bases outside the gene matches.

The rearrangement links TRBV4-2 to TRBJ2-6, with D perhaps given as TRBD1 or TRBD2 (5 bases each). Looked up from germline, CDR1 is LGHNA and CDR2 is YNFKEQ. This CDR3 contains 15 residues. The V end lost 0 bases, the J end lost 2 bases, and 5 bases lay between the germline ends. The CDR3 sequence: CASSQEGAGANVLTF. The CDR3 nucleotides read TGTGCCAGCAGCCAAGAGGGGGCTGGGGCCAACGTCCTGACTTTC.

The chain uses TRBV5-4 and TRBJ1-1; D remains unclear. Between the trimmed V and J ends, which lost 2 bases and 1 base, there was a span of 3 bases. CDR3 length: 12 residues. Germline CDR1 and CDR2: SGHNT and YYREEE (reference sequence). The CDR3 is CASSFRNTEAFF. The DNA of the CDR3 is TGTGCCAGCAGCTTCAGGAACACTGAAGCTTTCTTT.

The gene calls are TRBV6-6 and TRBJ2-2; D assignment may be TRBD1 or TRBD2 (5 bases each). V gave up 2 bases and J gave up 6 bases, with 7 bases separating them. The CDR3 covers 13 residues. Germline V gene data show CDR1 as MNHNY and CDR2 as SVGAGI (reference sequence). CDR3 amino acids: CASSYRGAGELFF. The CDR3 DNA is TGTGCCAGCAGTTACCGGGGCGCCGGGGAGCTGTTTTTT.

The rearrangement links TRBV2 to TRBJ2-3; D unresolved. The V and J ends lost 4 bases and 2 bases respectively, with 4 bases between them. This CDR3 spans 12 amino acids. In germline, CDR1 is SNHLY, CDR2 FYNNEI. CDR3 sequence reads: CASSVYTDTQYF. In DNA form, the CDR3 reads TGTGCCAGCAGTGTTTACACAGATACGCAGTATTTT. Based on the CDR3 plus reference TRBV2 and TRBJ2-3, the full variable domain is EPEVTQTPSHQVTQMGQEVILRCVPISNHLYFYWYRQILGQKVEFLVSFYNNEISEKSEIFDDQFSVERPDGSNFTLKIRSTKLEDSAMYFCASSVYTDTQYFGPGTRLTVL.

This CDR3 is CASSPRDRGRGTEAFF. CDR3 in DNA: TGTGCCAGCAGCCCGCGGGACAGGGGGCGAGGCACTGAAGCTTTCTTT. The chain links TRBV21-1 to TRBJ1-1; TRBD1, as called in the table, went unchecked against the DNA. TRBV21-1 is marked as a pseudogene. The CDR3 length is 16 residues.

The V call is TRBV14, the J call TRBJ1-2; the D is unclear. CDR3 size: 16 residues. Trimming removed 0 bases at V and 2 bases at J, with 13 bases between. Germline V gene lookup returns CDR1 SGHDN and CDR2 FVKESK. Here the CDR3 reads CASSQDDIRSNYGYTF. The DNA for the CDR3 is TGTGCCAGCAGCCAAGATGATATTAGGAGCAACTATGGCTACACCTTC. Based on the CDR3 plus reference TRBV14 and TRBJ1-2, the full variable domain is EAGVTQFPSHSVIEKGQTVTLRCDPISGHDNLYWYRRVMGKEIKFLLHFVKESKQDESGMPNNRFLAERTGGTYSTLKVQPAELEDSGVYFCASSQDDIRSNYGYTFGSGTRLTVV.

This clone has only a few counts. V usage is TRBV5-1 and J usage is TRBJ2-7; D remains ambiguous. Germline values: CDR1 SGHRS, CDR2 YFSETQ. Trimming took 2 bases from V and 0 from J, leaving 9 bases between them. CDR3 length: 14 residues. Here the CDR3 reads CASSFDNPSYEQYF. CDR3 in DNA: TGCGCCAGCAGCTTTGACAATCCCTCCTACGAGCAGTACTTC.

The chain links TRBV5-1 to TRBJ2-7, with no clear D. Germline-derived CDR1 and CDR2 are SGHRS and YFSETQ. The V end lost 1 base, the J end lost 9 bases, and 14 bases lay between the germline ends. The CDR3 totals 13 residues. The CDR3 DNA sequence: TGCGCCAGCAGCTTGCGCCCCGAAGAGGCGCAGTACTTC. This encodes CASSLRPEEAQYF.

The rearrangement uses TRBV5-6 and TRBJ1-3; 9 bases are shared with TRBD1. CDR1 SGHDT and CDR2 YYEEEE come from the germline V gene. This CDR3 is built from 15 residues. After removal of 0 bases from V and 4 bases from J, the junction contained 2 bases not matched to a gene. The CDR3 DNA reads as TGTGCCAGCAGCTTGGGGGACAGGGTCGGAAACACCATATATTTT. It codes for CASSLGDRVGNTIYF. The variable domain in full, completed from reference TRBV5-6 and TRBJ1-3, reads DAGVTQSPTHLIKTRGQQVTLRCSPKSGHDTVSWYQQALGQGPQFIFQYYEEEERQRGNFPDRFSGHQFPNYSSELNVNALLLGDSALYLCASSLGDRVGNTIYFGEGSWLTVV.

V usage is TRBV9 and J usage is TRBJ1-6; 7 bases align to TRBD1. With 4 bases clipped from V and 7 bases from J, the junction kept 8 bases outside the gene matches. The V gene's germline CDR1 is SGDLS and CDR2 YYNGEE. The CDR3 sequence is 15 residues long. CDR3 loop: CASSFYRGENSPLHF. CDR3 DNA sequence: TGTGCCAGCAGCTTTTACAGGGGAGAGAATTCACCCCTCCACTTT.

This clone was recorded only once. This chain joins TRBV18 and TRBJ1-1, with unresolved D. Trimming cost V 3 bases and J 3 bases, with 11 bases left between them. Germline V gene sequence: CDR1 KGHSH, CDR2 LQKENI. There are 14 residues in the CDR3. CDR3 loop: CASSPTRTDTEAFF. For the CDR3, the DNA is TGTGCCAGCTCACCGACCAGGACGGACACTGAAGCTTTCTTT.

The CDR3 is CASSFGPSSYEQYF. The CDR3, as DNA: TGCGCCAGCAGCTTCGGTCCTTCCTCCTACGAGCAGTACTTC. The rearrangement links TRBV5-1 to TRBJ2-7, with D unclear. V gave up 2 bases and J gave up 0 bases, with 9 bases separating them. This CDR3 is 14 amino acids long. The V gene's germline CDR1 is SGHRS and CDR2 YFSETQ. The whole variable domain, filled in from reference TRBV5-1 and TRBJ2-7, reads KAGVTQTPRYLIKTRGQQVTLSCSPISGHRSVSWYQQTPGQGLQFLFEYFSETQRNKGNFPGRFSGRQFSNSRSEMNVSTLELGDSALYLCASSFGPSSYEQYFGPGTRLTVT.

The CDR3 spells CASSFGDRNSYNEQFF. The CDR3 DNA reads TGCGCCAGCAGCTTCGGTGACAGAAACTCCTACAATGAGCAGTTCTTC. The V gene is TRBV5-1, the J gene TRBJ2-1, with a weak D call TRBD1 (5 bases). The CDR3 covers 16 residues. Trimming left V 2 bases short and J 0 bases short, with 12 bases between. Germline loops: CDR1 SGHRS, CDR2 YFSETQ.

The V call is TRBV9, the J call TRBJ2-3, with TRBD2 identical over 11 bases. Germline CDR1 and CDR2: SGDLS and YYNGEE. CDR3 length equals 16 residues. Germline trimming cut 1 base from V and 3 bases from J; bases unmatched to any gene: 4. The CDR3 DNA sequence: TGTGCCAGCAGCGTAACCCGACTAGCGGGAACAGATACGCAGTATTTT. Translated: CASSVTRLAGTDTQYF. Full variable domain (remainder filled in from reference TRBV9 and TRBJ2-3): DSGVTQTPKHLITATGQRVTLRCSPRSGDLSVYWYQQSLDQGLQFLIQYYNGEERAKGNILERFSAQQFPDLHSELNLSSLELGDSALYFCASSVTRLAGTDTQYFGPGTRLTVL.

The rearrangement uses TRBV14 and TRBJ1-4; the D gene is possibly TRBD1 (5 bases). Germline CDR1 and CDR2: SGHDN and FVKESK. V was cut by 1 base and J by 7 bases, with 19 bases left in between. The CDR3 spans 17 residues. In nucleotides, the CDR3 is TGTGCCAGCAGCCAAGGACCAATCGGACACCGGCGTGAAAAACTGTTTTTT. Amino acid sequence: CASSQGPIGHRREKLFF. The full variable domain, completed using reference TRBV14 and TRBJ1-4, is EAGVTQFPSHSVIEKGQTVTLRCDPISGHDNLYWYRRVMGKEIKFLLHFVKESKQDESGMPNNRFLAERTGGTYSTLKVQPAELEDSGVYFCASSQGPIGHRREKLFFGSGTQLSVL.

The gene calls are TRBV28 and TRBJ1-6; 8 bases match TRBD1. This CDR3 contains 14 residues. Germline CDR1 MDHEN, CDR2 SYDVKM. The V gene end was trimmed by 4 bases and the J gene end by 7 bases; junction bases not matched to a gene: 3. The CDR3 spells CASSSRQGNSPLHF. In DNA, the CDR3 is TGTGCCAGCAGTTCACGACAGGGGAATTCACCCCTCCACTTT.

This chain joins TRBV7-9 and TRBJ1-4, with TRBD1 matching over 9 bases. CDR1 is SEHNR, CDR2 FQNEAQ, per germline (reference sequence). V dropped 3 bases and J dropped 7; count of bases not matched to a gene: 3. The CDR3 consists of 14 residues. CDR3 loop: CASSLGQGGEKLFF. In DNA, the CDR3 is TGTGCCAGCAGCTTGGGACAGGGAGGTGAAAAACTGTTTTTT.

V is TRBV29-1 and J is TRBJ1-2; D ambiguous. Trimming removed 6 bases from V and 4 bases from J, with 12 bases in between. The germline V gene has CDR1 SQVTM and CDR2 ANQGSEA. The CDR3 is 12 amino acids. The CDR3 loop is CSVVQTSYGYTF. The CDR3 nucleotides read TGCAGCGTAGTTCAAACCTCCTATGGCTACACCTTC.

The chain recombines TRBV10-3 with TRBJ2-3; tentatively, D is TRBD2 (6 bases). Germline V gene data show CDR1 as ENHRY and CDR2 as SYGVKD. The ends were cut back, 0 bases at V and 0 bases at J, with 10 bases in the middle. The CDR3 is 16 residues long. DNA of the CDR3: TGTGCCATCAGTGAGTCGGGTAGCGGTAGCACAGATACGCAGTATTTT. This encodes CAISESGSGSTDTQYF.